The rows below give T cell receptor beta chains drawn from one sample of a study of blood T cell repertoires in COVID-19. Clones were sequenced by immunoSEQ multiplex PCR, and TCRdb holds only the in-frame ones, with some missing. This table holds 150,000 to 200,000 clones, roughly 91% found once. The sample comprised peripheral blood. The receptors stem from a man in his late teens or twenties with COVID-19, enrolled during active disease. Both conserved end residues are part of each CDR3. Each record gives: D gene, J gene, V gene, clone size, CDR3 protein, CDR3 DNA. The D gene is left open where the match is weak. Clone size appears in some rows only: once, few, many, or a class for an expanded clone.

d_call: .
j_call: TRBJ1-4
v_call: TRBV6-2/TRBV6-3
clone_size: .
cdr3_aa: CASSRTTTNEKLLF
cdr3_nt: TGTGCCAGCAGTCGGACAACAACTAATGAAAAACTGCTTTTT

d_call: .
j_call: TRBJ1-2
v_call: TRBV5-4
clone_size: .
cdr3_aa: CASSFGESGYTF
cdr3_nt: TGTGCCAGCAGCTTCGGGGAGAGTGGCTACACCTTC

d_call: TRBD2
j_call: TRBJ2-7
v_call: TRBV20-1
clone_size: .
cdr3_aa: CSASYGGGIMYEQYF
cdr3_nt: TGCAGTGCTAGTTATGGCGGGGGGATAATGTACGAGCAGTACTTC

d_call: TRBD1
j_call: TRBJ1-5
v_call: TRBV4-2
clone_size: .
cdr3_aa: CASSHSGQGDQPQHF
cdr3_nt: TGTGCCAGCAGCCATTCCGGACAGGGGGACCAGCCCCAGCATTTT

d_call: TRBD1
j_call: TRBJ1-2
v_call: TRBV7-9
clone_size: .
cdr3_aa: CASSSDRGNYGYTF
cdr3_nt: TGTGCCAGCAGCTCCGACAGGGGAAACTATGGCTACACCTTC

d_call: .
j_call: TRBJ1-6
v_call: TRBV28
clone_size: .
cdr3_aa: CASSLFLGHPVNSPLHF
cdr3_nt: TGTGCCAGCAGTTTATTTTTGGGACACCCTGTCAATTCACCCCTCCACTTT

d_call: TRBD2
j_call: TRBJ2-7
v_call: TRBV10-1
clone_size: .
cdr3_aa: CASSEYSSGSGREQYF
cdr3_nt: TGCGCCAGCAGTGAGTATTCTAGCGGGAGCGGACGCGAGCAGTACTTC

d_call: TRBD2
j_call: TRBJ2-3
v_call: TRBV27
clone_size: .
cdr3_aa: CASTYIGGADTQYF
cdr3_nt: TGTGCCAGCACCTATATCGGGGGGGCAGATACGCAGTATTTT

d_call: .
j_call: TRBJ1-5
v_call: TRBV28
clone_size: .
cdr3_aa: CASSLYSIHSNQPQHF
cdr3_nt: TGTGCCAGCAGTTTATACAGTATCCATAGCAATCAGCCCCAGCATTTT

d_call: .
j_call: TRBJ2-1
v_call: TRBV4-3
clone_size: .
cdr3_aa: CASSQESRELDEQFF
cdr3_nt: TGCGCCAGCAGCCAAGAATCACGGGAGCTCGATGAGCAGTTCTTC

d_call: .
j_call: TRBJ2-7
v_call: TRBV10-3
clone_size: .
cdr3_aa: CAISTGAGNEQYF
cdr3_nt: TGTGCCATCAGCACGGGAGCGGGTAACGAGCAGTACTTC

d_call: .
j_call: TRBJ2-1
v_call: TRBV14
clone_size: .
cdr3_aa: CASSQGLSYNEQFF
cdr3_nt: TGTGCCAGCAGCCAGGGACTGTCCTACAATGAGCAGTTCTTC

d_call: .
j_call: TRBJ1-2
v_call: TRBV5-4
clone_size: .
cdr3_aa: CASSQRSITEANYGYTF
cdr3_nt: TGTGCCAGCAGTCAAAGGTCAATTACAGAAGCTAACTATGGCTACACCTTC

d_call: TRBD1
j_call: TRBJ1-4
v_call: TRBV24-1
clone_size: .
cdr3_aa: CATVNRDRGRGAFATNEKLFF
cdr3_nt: TGTGCCACCGTAAACCGGGACAGGGGGCGCGGGGCCTTTGCAACTAATGAAAAACTGTTTTTT

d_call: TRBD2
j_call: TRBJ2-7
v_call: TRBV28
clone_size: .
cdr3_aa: CASSFTSGQNYEQYF
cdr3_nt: TGTGCCAGCAGTTTCACTAGCGGGCAGAATTACGAGCAGTACTTC

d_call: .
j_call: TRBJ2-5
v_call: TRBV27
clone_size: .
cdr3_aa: CASRTLSGRETQYF
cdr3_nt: TGTGCCAGTCGAACATTATCGGGGAGAGAGACCCAGTACTTC

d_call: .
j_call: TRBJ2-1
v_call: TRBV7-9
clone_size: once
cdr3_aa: CASSLGAWEQFF
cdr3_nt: TGTGCCAGCAGCTTAGGGGCTTGGGAGCAGTTCTTC

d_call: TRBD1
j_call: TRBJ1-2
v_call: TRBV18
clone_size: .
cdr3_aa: CASSDGQANYGYTF
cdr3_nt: TGTGCCAGCTCAGACGGACAGGCGAACTATGGCTACACCTTC

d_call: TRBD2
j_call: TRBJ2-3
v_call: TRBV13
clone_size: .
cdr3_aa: CASSLGSGRAPDTQYF
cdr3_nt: TGTGCCAGCAGCTTAGGTAGCGGGAGGGCCCCAGATACGCAGTATTTT

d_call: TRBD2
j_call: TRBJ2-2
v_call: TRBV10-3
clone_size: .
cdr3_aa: CAISELTSGTGELFF
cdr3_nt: TGTGCCATCAGTGAGTTGACTAGCGGGACCGGGGAGCTGTTTTTT

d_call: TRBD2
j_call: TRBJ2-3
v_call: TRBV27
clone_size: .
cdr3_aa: CASSLGTSGITDTQYF
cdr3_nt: TGTGCCAGCAGTTTAGGGACTAGCGGAATCACAGATACGCAGTATTTT

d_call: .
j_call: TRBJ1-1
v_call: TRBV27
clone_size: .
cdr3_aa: CASSLGARNTEAFF
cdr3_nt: TGTGCCAGCAGTTTGGGGGCTCGGAACACTGAAGCTTTCTTT

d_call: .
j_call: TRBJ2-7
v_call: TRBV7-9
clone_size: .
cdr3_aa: CASSLRDTHEQYF
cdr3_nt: TGTGCCAGCAGCTTACGGGACACCCACGAGCAGTACTTC

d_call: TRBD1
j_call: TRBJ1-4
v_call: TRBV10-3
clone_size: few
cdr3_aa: CAIRGTENEKLLF
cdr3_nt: TGTGCCATCAGGGGGACAGAGAATGAAAAACTGCTTTTT

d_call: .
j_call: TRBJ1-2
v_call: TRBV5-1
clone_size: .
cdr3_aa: CASSLGDRTLYGYTF
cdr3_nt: TGCGCCAGCAGCTTGGGTGACAGGACCCTCTATGGCTACACCTTC

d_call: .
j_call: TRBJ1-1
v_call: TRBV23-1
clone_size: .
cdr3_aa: CAHTRSTRDMNTEAFF
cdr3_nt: TGCGCCCACACCAGATCCACCAGGGACATGAACACTGAAGCTTTCTTT

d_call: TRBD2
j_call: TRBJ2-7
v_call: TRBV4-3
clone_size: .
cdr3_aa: CASSQKIVGASGSYEQYF
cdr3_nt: TGCGCCAGCAGCCAAAAGATTGTCGGGGCTAGCGGGAGTTACGAGCAGTACTTC

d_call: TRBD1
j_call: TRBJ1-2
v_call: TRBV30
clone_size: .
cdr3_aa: CAWSPPAGTGRGYTF
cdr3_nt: TGTGCCTGGAGTCCCCCGGCTGGGACAGGGAGAGGCTACACCTTC

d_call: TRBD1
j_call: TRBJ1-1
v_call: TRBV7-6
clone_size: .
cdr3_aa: CASSHMTGQGTEAFF
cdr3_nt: TGTGCCAGCAGCCACATGACAGGGCAGGGCACTGAAGCTTTCTTT

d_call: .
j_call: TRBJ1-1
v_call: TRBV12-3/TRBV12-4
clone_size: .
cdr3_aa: CASSIGRKAFF
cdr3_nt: TGTGCCAGCAGTATAGGGAGAAAAGCTTTCTTT

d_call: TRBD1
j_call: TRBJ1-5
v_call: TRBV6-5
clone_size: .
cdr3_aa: CASSPGQGAWQPQHF
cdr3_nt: TGTGCCAGCAGCCCGGGACAGGGGGCTTGGCAGCCCCAGCATTTT

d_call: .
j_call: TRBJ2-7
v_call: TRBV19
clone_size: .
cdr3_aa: CASSIMGGEQYF
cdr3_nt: TGTGCCAGTAGTATAATGGGAGGCGAGCAGTACTTC

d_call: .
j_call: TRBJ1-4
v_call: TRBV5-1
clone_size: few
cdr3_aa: CASSPRRGPPPNEKLLF
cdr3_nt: TGCGCCAGCAGCCCCAGGAGGGGCCCCCCACCAAATGAAAAACTGCTTTTT

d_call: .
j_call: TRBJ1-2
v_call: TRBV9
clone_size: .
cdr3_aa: CASSDRQNYGYTF
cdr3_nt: TGTGCCAGCAGCGACAGACAGAACTATGGCTACACCTTC

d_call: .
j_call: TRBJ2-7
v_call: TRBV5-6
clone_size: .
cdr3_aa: CASSLSSGYSYEQYF
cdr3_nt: TGTGCCAGCAGCTTGTCGAGCGGTTACTCCTACGAGCAGTACTTC

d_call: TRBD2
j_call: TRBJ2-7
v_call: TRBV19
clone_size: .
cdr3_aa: CASSIGSGGSYEQYF
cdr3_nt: TGTGCCAGTAGTATAGGAAGCGGGGGTTCCTACGAGCAGTACTTC

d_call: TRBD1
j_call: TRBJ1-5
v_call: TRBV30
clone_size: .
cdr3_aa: CAWSDRDGQPQHF
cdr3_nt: TGTGCCTGGAGCGACAGGGACGGTCAGCCCCAGCATTTT

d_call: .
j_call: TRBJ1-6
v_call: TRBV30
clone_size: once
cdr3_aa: CAWRGTINSPLHF
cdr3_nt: TGTGCCTGGAGAGGGACAATTAATTCACCCCTCCACTTT

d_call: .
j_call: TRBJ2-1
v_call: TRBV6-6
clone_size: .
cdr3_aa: CASSPWRAPTSYNEQFF
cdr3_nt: TGTGCCAGCAGTCCGTGGAGAGCTCCGACCTCCTACAATGAGCAGTTCTTC

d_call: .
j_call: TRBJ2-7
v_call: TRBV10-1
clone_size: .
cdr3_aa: CASSDTAYEQYF
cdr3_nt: TGCGCCAGCAGTGACACAGCCTACGAGCAGTACTTC

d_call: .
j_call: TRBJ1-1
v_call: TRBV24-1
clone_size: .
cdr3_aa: CATSATGRNTEAFF
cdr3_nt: TGTGCCACCAGTGCTACAGGAAGGAACACTGAAGCTTTCTTT

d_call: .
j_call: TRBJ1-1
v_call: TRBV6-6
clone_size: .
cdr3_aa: CASRPDILREAFF
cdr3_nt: TGTGCCAGCAGGCCCGACATCCTACGAGAAGCTTTCTTT

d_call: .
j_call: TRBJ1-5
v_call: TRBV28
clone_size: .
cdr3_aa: CASSFPYSNQPQHF
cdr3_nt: TGTGCCAGCAGTTTCCCTTATAGCAATCAGCCCCAGCATTTT

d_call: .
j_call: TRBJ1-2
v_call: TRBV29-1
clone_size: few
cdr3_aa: CSVEDRVRALGGYTF
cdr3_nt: TGCAGCGTTGAAGATCGGGTGAGGGCTTTGGGCGGCTACACCTTC

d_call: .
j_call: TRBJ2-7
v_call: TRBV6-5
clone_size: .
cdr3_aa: CASSYRDNYEQYF
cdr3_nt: TGTGCCAGCAGTTACCGGGACAACTACGAGCAGTACTTC

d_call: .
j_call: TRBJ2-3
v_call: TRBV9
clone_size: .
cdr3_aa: CASSVEGERTDTQYF
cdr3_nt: TGTGCCAGCAGCGTAGAGGGGGAACGCACAGATACGCAGTATTTT

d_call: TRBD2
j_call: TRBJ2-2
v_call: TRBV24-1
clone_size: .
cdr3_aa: CATSDWPSGRVPGELFF
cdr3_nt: TGTGCCACCAGTGATTGGCCGAGCGGGAGGGTTCCCGGGGAGCTGTTTTTT

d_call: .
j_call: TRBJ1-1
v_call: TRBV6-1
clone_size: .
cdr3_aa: CASSEDEAGNTEAFF
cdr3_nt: TGTGCCAGCAGTGAAGATGAAGCTGGGAACACTGAAGCTTTCTTT

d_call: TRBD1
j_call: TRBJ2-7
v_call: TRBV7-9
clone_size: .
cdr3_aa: CASSPQGTGGDQQYF
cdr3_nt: TGTGCCAGCAGCCCCCAGGGGACAGGGGGAGATCAGCAGTACTTC

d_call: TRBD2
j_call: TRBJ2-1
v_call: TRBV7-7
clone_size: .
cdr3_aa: CASSPGTSSSHEQFF
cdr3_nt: TGTGCTAGCAGCCCTGGGACTAGCTCTAGTCATGAGCAGTTCTTC

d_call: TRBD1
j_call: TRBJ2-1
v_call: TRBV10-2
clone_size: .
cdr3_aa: CATLGPGTGVYSSYNEQFF
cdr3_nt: TGCGCCACCCTCGGCCCCGGGACAGGGGTCTATAGCTCCTACAATGAGCAGTTCTTC

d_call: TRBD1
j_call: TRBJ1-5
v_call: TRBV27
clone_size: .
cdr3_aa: CASRLGGQGVPSNQPQHF
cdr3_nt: TGTGCCAGCAGGTTAGGGGGCCAGGGGGTACCGAGCAATCAGCCCCAGCATTTT